The rows below give T cell receptor beta chains drawn from one sample of a study of T cells after posttransplantation cyclophosphamide. This table comes from immunoSEQ multiplex PCR, and its TCRdb copy is limited to in-frame clones, with some not included. The sample has roughly 26,000 clones, none seen only once; the top ten hold about 1.5%. The sample consisted of PBMCs. These receptors originate from a man in his fifties or sixties in good health, CMV-negative, and a related stem cell transplant donor. Both conserved end residues are part of each CDR3. A D gene is named only where the DNA matches it firmly. Size tells how often a clone was seen (once, few, many) or the class of an expanded clone, and some rows leave it out.

TRBV5-1	many	TRBD1	TRBJ2-5	TGCGCCAGCGGCCCTAGACAGGGGATGGAGACCCAGTACTTC	CASGPRQGMETQYF
TRBV7-2	many	TRBD2	TRBJ2-7	TGTGCCAGCAGCCCACTAGCGGGAACATGGGAGCAGTACTTC	CASSPLAGTWEQYF
TRBV10-2	many	TRBD1	TRBJ1-1	TGCGCCAGCAGAAATCACAGGGGGCGCACGGACACTGAAGCTTTCTTT	CASRNHRGRTDTEAFF
TRBV5-5	many	TRBD1	TRBJ1-6	TGTGCCAGCAGCTTGGGGACAGGGGGCGTTTCACCCCTCCACTTT	CASSLGTGGVSPLHF
TRBV7-6	many	TRBD2	TRBJ2-3	TGTGCCAGCAGCCAGAGCGGGGGCAGCACAGATACGCAGTATTTT	CASSQSGGSTDTQYF
TRBV9	many	TRBD2	TRBJ2-5	TGTGCCAGCAGCCCCGGGACTAGCGTCGAAGAGACCCAGTACTTC	CASSPGTSVEETQYF
TRBV19	many	NA	TRBJ2-7	TGTGCCAGTAGTACCGCCGGGAGCAGGCCTCCCTACGAGCAGTACTTC	CASSTAGSRPPYEQYF
TRBV19	many	TRBD2	TRBJ2-4	TGTGCCAGTAGTACTCGACCCGGACTAGCGGGACGTAGGGCCAAAAACATTCAGTACTTC	CASSTRPGLAGRRAKNIQYF
TRBV19	many	NA	TRBJ1-1	TGTGCCAGTAACCCCCAGAGGGGGACTGAAGCTTTCTTT	CASNPQRGTEAFF
TRBV27	many	TRBD2	TRBJ2-7	TGTGCCAGCAGTTTAGCTAGCGGGAACGTCTACGAGCAGTACTTC	CASSLASGNVYEQYF
TRBV4-2	many	TRBD1	TRBJ1-1	TGTGCCAGCAGCCAAGGGACAGGGGATGAAGCTTTCTTT	CASSQGTGDEAFF
TRBV10-3	many	TRBD1	TRBJ2-7	TGTGCCATCACCCCGGGACAGGGGTTGGACGAGCAGTACTTC	CAITPGQGLDEQYF
TRBV19	many	NA	TRBJ1-4	TGTGCCAGTAGTTCCCTAGGGGGGGCGGGTGAAAAACTGTTTTTT	CASSSLGGAGEKLFF
TRBV4-1	many	NA	TRBJ2-5	TGCGCCAGCAGCCAAGGCGGGTCGGGGATCAAGACCCAGTACTTC	CASSQGGSGIKTQYF
TRBV7-9	many	TRBD1	TRBJ1-2	TGTGCCAGCAGTTTAGGTCTGGACAGGGGGAACTATGGCTACACCTTC	CASSLGLDRGNYGYTF
TRBV30	many	NA	TRBJ2-5	TGTGCCTGGACCGGGAACCAAGAGACCCAGTACTTC	CAWTGNQETQYF
TRBV28	many	NA	TRBJ2-7	TGTGCCAGCCAGGGGCACGAGCAGTACTTC	CASQGHEQYF
TRBV4-1	many	TRBD2	TRBJ2-5	TGCGCCAGCAGCCAATTGTATAGCGGGAGCCCCGGAGAGACCCAGTACTTC	CASSQLYSGSPGETQYF
TRBV9	many	NA	TRBJ2-1	TGTGCCAGCAGCGAGACAGGGGGCGAAACTAGCGGGACACACAATGAGCAGTTCTTC	CASSETGGETSGTHNEQFF
TRBV21-1	many	NA	TRBJ2-7	TGTGCCAGCAGCAAAGACCGACTAGCGGGAGCCGAGCAGTACTTC	CASSKDRLAGAEQYF
TRBV9	many	TRBD2	TRBJ2-1	TGTGCCAGCAGCCGACCTTTAGCGGGGGCCTGGGGCAATGAGCAGTTCTTC	CASSRPLAGAWGNEQFF
TRBV2	many	NA	TRBJ1-6	TGTGCCAGCAGTCCTTTTGACAGAACTAAACTCAGCTCCTATAATTCACCCCTCCACTTT	CASSPFDRTKLSSYNSPLHF
TRBV6-1	many	TRBD2	TRBJ2-7	TGTGCCAGCAGACCGGGACTAGCGACGCTGTACTTC	CASRPGLATLYF
TRBV5-1	many	TRBD1	TRBJ2-7	TGCGCCAGCAGCTTGGCCGGGACAGGGGGCTACGAGCAGTACTTC	CASSLAGTGGYEQYF
TRBV7-3	many	TRBD1	TRBJ2-7	TGTGCCAGCAGCTCAACCCCCGGACAGGGCCACGAGCAGTACTTC	CASSSTPGQGHEQYF
TRBV10-3	many	TRBD2	TRBJ2-5	TGTGCCATCAGTGAGCCAAGCGGGGGGCTTCAAGAGACCCAGTACTTC	CAISEPSGGLQETQYF
TRBV5-1	many	NA	TRBJ1-1	TGCGCCAGCAGCTTGGACAGGGCCACTGAAGCTTTCTTT	CASSLDRATEAFF
TRBV28	many	NA	TRBJ2-7	TGTGCCAGCAGCCTGCCGGTAAGGACTCCCTCCTACGAGCAGTACTTC	CASSLPVRTPSYEQYF
TRBV29-1	NA	TRBD1	TRBJ2-5	TGCAGCGCATTAACCGGGACAGGGAGTGAGCAGTACTTC	CSALTGTGSEQYF
TRBV5-6	many	TRBD1	TRBJ2-1	TGTGCCAGCAGCCGGCGGGGGACAGGGCAACTTTTCAATGAGCAGTTCTTC	CASSRRGTGQLFNEQFF
TRBV10-3	many	NA	TRBJ2-1	TGTGCCATCAGAGCGGACGCGACCCGCAATGAGCAGTTCTTC	CAIRADATRNEQFF
TRBV5-6	many	TRBD1	TRBJ2-7	TGTGCCAGCAGCGACCCACAGGGGGCGTCCTACGAGCAGTACTTC	CASSDPQGASYEQYF
TRBV9	many	TRBD1	TRBJ1-3	TGTGCCAGCAGCCCGACCGGGACAGGGATAGGAAACACCATATATTTT	CASSPTGTGIGNTIYF
TRBV7-9	many	TRBD2	TRBJ2-5	TGTGCCAGCAGCTCACGACTAGCGGGGCTCCAAGAGACCCAGTACTTC	CASSSRLAGLQETQYF
TRBV5-1	many	TRBD2	TRBJ2-5	TGCGCCAGCCTCCCCCTAGCGGGGTCCGAGGGGACCCAGTACTTC	CASLPLAGSEGTQYF
TRBV4-2	many	TRBD1	TRBJ2-3	TGTGCCAGCAGGGCGGACAGGGGCGCATCGGGTACGCAGTATTTT	CASRADRGASGTQYF
TRBV7-9	many	TRBD1	TRBJ1-2	TGTGCCAGCAGCTTCAGGACAGGATCGTATGGCTACACCTTC	CASSFRTGSYGYTF
TRBV7-9	many	NA	TRBJ1-2	TGTGCCAGCAGCTCTATTATAGGCTACACCTTC	CASSSIIGYTF
TRBV30	many	TRBD1	TRBJ2-1	TGTGCCTGGAGTCCTCGGACAGGGACCACCTACAATGAGCAGTTCTTC	CAWSPRTGTTYNEQFF
TRBV30	many	NA	TRBJ2-1	TGTGCCTTTGGCAGGGGATGGAGTGAGCAGTTCTTC	CAFGRGWSEQFF
TRBV6-1	many	TRBD2	TRBJ2-7	TGTGCCAGCAGTGAAGGAGCGGGAAAAGCCCGCTACGAGCAGTACTTC	CASSEGAGKARYEQYF
TRBV9	many	TRBD2	TRBJ2-3	TGTGCCAGCAGCGTCGGGAACGTGGGACTAGCGGGAGGAACAGATACGCAGTATTTT	CASSVGNVGLAGGTDTQYF